This record looks at one T cell receptor (beta chain) sequence and its context. From germline, CDR1 is SGHRS and CDR2 YFSETQ. The V end was cut by 2 bases, the J end by 4 bases, with 9 bases between. This CDR3 region has 13 residues. These data originate in a study of blood T cell repertoires in COVID-19. At the level of the study: COVID-19 samples from acute and convalescent phases originated in the United States, Italy and Spain. The cDNA or gDNA used as material had been derived from T cells, B-cell-depleted T cells, or PBMCs.

Per the authors' pipeline: Nucleated cell number was recorded as an estimate derived from reference gene primer amplification. Libraries were prepared by immunoSEQ multiplex PCR; TCRdb keeps only in-frame clonotypes and omits some of them. The D gene and trimming were derived from the DNA, and the V and J assignments and clone size from that table. The data contain over 110,000 clones, around 88% of them singletons. This chain links TRBV5-1 with TRBJ1-1; no clear D gene. The material sequenced was peripheral blood. This TCR derives from a human donor in a cohort sampled during active COVID-19. Here the CDR3 DNA reads TGCGCCAGCAGCTTAGGCTGGGCCACTGAAGCTTTCTTT. It codes for CASSLGWATEAFF.